The 16 T cell receptor beta chains given below trace back to one sample, sequenced in a study of CD4+ T cells in melanoma. Produced via immunoSEQ multiplex PCR; TCRdb's table is partial and in-frame only. The table shows about 54,000 clones, with approximately 74% occurring only once. Input material: tumor tissue. The receptors come from a human donor with melanoma.

The V gene is TRBV18, the J gene TRBJ1-6, with D possibly TRBD1 on 5 matching bases. V dropped 6 bases and J dropped 1 base, with 7 bases sitting between them. Germline V gene data show CDR1 as KGHSH and CDR2 as LQKENI. The CDR3 runs 14 residues. In DNA form, the CDR3 reads TGTGCCAGCTCCAGGGAGTCCTATAATTCACCCCTCCACTTT. Amino acid sequence: CASSRESYNSPLHF. Combining the CDR3 with reference TRBV18 and TRBJ1-6 gives the whole variable domain NAGVMQNPRHLVRRRGQEARLRCSPMKGHSHVYWYRQLPEEGLKFMVYLQKENIIDESGMPKERFSAEFPKEGPSILRIQQVVRGDSAAYFCASSRESYNSPLHFGNGTRLTVT.

This chain uses TRBV6-5 with TRBJ2-7; TRBD1 is a possible D gene (5 bases). Germline CDR1 is MNHEY and CDR2 is SVGAGI. Trimming left V 4 bases short and J 0 bases short, with 13 bases between. This CDR3 region has 15 residues. Here the CDR3 reads CASSLGLSISYEQYF. The CDR3 DNA reads TGTGCCAGCAGTTTGGGGCTTTCCATCTCCTACGAGCAGTACTTC.

The CDR3 sequence: CASSLEVLGTGDTGYTF. The CDR3 DNA reads as TGCGCCAGCAGCTTGGAGGTTTTGGGGACAGGGGATACTGGCTACACCTTC. The chain recombines TRBV5-1 with TRBJ1-2; 10 nucleotides agree with TRBD1. CDR1 SGHRS and CDR2 YFSETQ come from the germline V gene. CDR3 length: 17 amino acids. The V and J ends lost 0 bases and 7 bases, in that order; junction bases with no gene match: 12.

The J gene is TRBJ1-5, the V gene TRBV9; D is perhaps TRBD1 (6 bases). The CDR3 is 13 residues long. In germline, CDR1 is SGDLS, CDR2 YYNGEE. V lost 5 bases to trimming and J lost 3 bases, with 9 bases between them. The CDR3 spells CASRTGHNQPQHF. In DNA, the CDR3 is TGTGCCAGCAGGACGGGACACAATCAGCCCCAGCATTTT.

This chain joins TRBV2 and TRBJ1-2; D gene unclear. Germline values: CDR1 SNHLY, CDR2 FYNNEI. V lost 1 base to trimming and J lost 4 bases, with 7 bases between them. The CDR3 is made up of 13 amino acids. The CDR3 loop is CASSEVDLYGYTF. DNA for the CDR3: TGTGCCAGCAGTGAAGTCGACCTCTATGGCTACACCTTC. Full variable domain (rest looked up from reference TRBV2 and TRBJ1-2): EPEVTQTPSHQVTQMGQEVILRCVPISNHLYFYWYRQILGQKVEFLVSFYNNEISEKSEIFDDQFSVERPDGSNFTLKIRSTKLEDSAMYFCASSEVDLYGYTFGSGTRLTVV.

The chain joins TRBV19 to TRBJ1-2; 7 nucleotides line up with TRBD1. V dropped 4 bases and J dropped 4; count of bases not matched to a gene: 6. Germline loops: CDR1 LNHDA, CDR2 SQIVND (reference sequence). The CDR3 is 14 residues long. The CDR3: CASSKTGRLYGYTF. The CDR3 DNA reads TGTGCCAGTAGTAAGACAGGGAGGCTCTATGGCTACACCTTC.

In its sample, this clone was seen a few times. The CDR3 nucleotides are TGTGCCAGCAGCCGACAGGGGGCCGAGCAGTACTTC. Translation gives CASSRQGAEQYF. The chain recombines TRBV9 with TRBJ2-7; 10 positions agree with TRBD1. The CDR3 has 12 residues. V lost 4 bases, J lost 6 bases, and 1 base stayed unmatched. Looked up from germline, CDR1 is SGDLS and CDR2 is YYNGEE.

This chain connects TRBV5-1 to TRBJ2-3; no clear D gene. CDR1 SGHRS and CDR2 YFSETQ come from the germline V gene. With 0 bases removed from V and 6 bases from J, the gap between germline ends came to 2 bases. The CDR3 totals 11 residues. The CDR3 here is CASSLDDTQYF. The CDR3 DNA is TGCGCCAGCAGCTTGGACGATACGCAGTATTTT.

This chain connects TRBV5-4 to TRBJ2-7, with 8 bases matching TRBD1. In germline, CDR1 is SGHNT, CDR2 YYREEE (reference sequence). This CDR3 is 16 amino acids long. J lost 1 base, V lost 0 bases, and 6 bases had no gene match. This CDR3 is CASSLDGTGSSYEQYF. The CDR3 bases are TGTGCCAGCAGCTTGGATGGGACAGGTAGTTCCTACGAGCAGTACTTC.

Here the CDR3 DNA reads TGTGCCTGGAAGATACTGACACACTATGGCTACACCTTC. This gives the protein CAWKILTHYGYTF. The V gene is TRBV30, the J gene TRBJ1-2; D unclear. In germline, CDR1 is GTSNPN, CDR2 SVGIG (reference sequence). The V end was cut by 4 bases, the J end by 3 bases, with 12 bases between. The CDR3 extends over 13 amino acids.

The V and J genes are TRBV5-6 and TRBJ2-3; the D call may be TRBD1 or TRBD2 (5 bases each). The germline CDR1 and CDR2 sequences are SGHDT and YYEEEE. This CDR3 is built from 16 residues. V lost 2 bases, J lost 2 bases, and 15 bases lay in between. DNA of the CDR3: TGTGCCAGCAGCTTTGGCAGGGAGAGACCCACAGATACGCAGTATTTT. It specifies CASSFGRERPTDTQYF.

In its sample, this clone was seen once. CDR3 amino acids: CASSRQGPSYEQYF. The CDR3 DNA sequence: TGTGCCAGCAGCCGACAGGGCCCCTCCTACGAGCAGTACTTC. The chain joins TRBV6-6 to TRBJ2-7; 7 positions match TRBD1. The CDR3 loop spans 14 amino acids. Germline V CDR1 and CDR2: MNHNY, SVGAGI (reference sequence). Trimming at V came to 6 bases and at J to 0 bases, leaving 5 bases not matched to a gene.

The chain joins TRBV13 to TRBJ2-2, with a tentative D call TRBD1 (5 bases). Germline V gene lookup returns CDR1 PRHDT and CDR2 FYEKMQ (reference sequence). Trimming took 4 bases from V and 5 from J, leaving 11 bases between them. The CDR3 covers 14 residues. The CDR3 DNA follows: TGTGCCAGCAGCTCCAGGGATTGGACCGGGGAGCTGTTTTTT. It codes for CASSSRDWTGELFF.

This rearrangement joins TRBV28 to TRBJ1-4; a weak D match, TRBD1 (5 bases). CDR1 MDHEN and CDR2 SYDVKM come from the germline V gene. The CDR3 has 17 amino acids. V shed 6 bases and J shed 4 bases, with 21 bases lying between them. In DNA, the CDR3 is TGTGCCAGCAGCCACGACATACGGGGGAGGGATAATGAAAAACTGTTTTTT. This gives the protein CASSHDIRGRDNEKLFF.

The rearrangement uses TRBV5-1 and TRBJ2-1, with 8 nucleotides matching TRBD1. From germline, CDR1 is SGHRS and CDR2 YFSETQ. V was pared by 7 bases and J by 4 bases, with 10 bases of the junction left unmatched. This CDR3 comprises 15 residues. The CDR3 DNA follows: TGCGCCAGCCAAGGGGTTGGGACAGGTTACAATGAGCAGTTCTTC. It codes for CASQGVGTGYNEQFF.

The V and J genes are TRBV29-1 and TRBJ1-1; 8 bases line up with TRBD1. V trimming: 4 bases; J trimming: 1 base; junction bases outside the gene matches: 8. Germline V lookup: CDR1 SQVTM, CDR2 ANQGSEA. The CDR3 runs 15 residues. The CDR3 region is CSVGGTGGRNTEAFF. The CDR3 nucleotides are TGCAGCGTTGGGGGGACAGGAGGGAGGAACACTGAAGCTTTCTTT.